These T cell receptor beta chains were read from a single sample in a study of CD8 T cells in Susac syndrome. TCRdb reprocessed the immunoSEQ multiplex PCR reads with MiXCR, giving one entry per CDR3 protein. Of roughly 50,000 distinct CDR3 sequences in the sample, 93% were seen once. The sample comprised CD8+ T cells from PBMCs. The receptors shown here come from a human donor in good health. CDR3s include the opening cysteine and the closing phenylalanine or tryptophan. A D gene is named only where the DNA matches it firmly. Size tells how often a clone was seen (once, few, many) or the class of an expanded clone, and some rows leave it out.

d_call: .; v_call: TRBV27; clone_size: few; j_call: TRBJ2-1; cdr3_aa: CASSLYNEQFF
d_call: .; v_call: TRBV20-1; clone_size: once; j_call: TRBJ2-3; cdr3_aa: CSSVAESTDTQYF
d_call: .; v_call: TRBV28; clone_size: .; j_call: TRBJ1-4; cdr3_aa: CASSPPQLATNEKLFF
d_call: .; v_call: TRBV4-1; clone_size: .; j_call: TRBJ2-7; cdr3_aa: CASSQEDSWSYEQYF
d_call: .; v_call: TRBV7-6; clone_size: .; j_call: TRBJ1-1; cdr3_aa: CASIDGMNTEAFF
d_call: .; v_call: TRBV12-3/TRBV12-4; clone_size: .; j_call: TRBJ2-3; cdr3_aa: CASILRDTSTDTQYF
d_call: TRBD1; v_call: TRBV2; clone_size: .; j_call: TRBJ2-5; cdr3_aa: CASSERDRVAETQYF
d_call: .; v_call: TRBV11-1; clone_size: .; j_call: TRBJ2-2; cdr3_aa: CASSARGADYTGELFF
d_call: .; v_call: TRBV6-6; clone_size: .; j_call: TRBJ2-7; cdr3_aa: CASSSWAAYEQYF
d_call: TRBD2; v_call: TRBV2; clone_size: .; j_call: TRBJ2-1; cdr3_aa: CASRAGGGAGGPRSWNEQFF
d_call: TRBD2; v_call: TRBV29-1; clone_size: .; j_call: TRBJ2-1; cdr3_aa: CSVAGLAGADEQFF
d_call: .; v_call: TRBV11-2; clone_size: few; j_call: TRBJ2-3; cdr3_aa: CASSLVSTYTDTQYF
d_call: TRBD2; v_call: TRBV3-1; clone_size: .; j_call: TRBJ2-7; cdr3_aa: CASSRGTSGISYEQYF
d_call: .; v_call: TRBV12-3/TRBV12-4; clone_size: .; j_call: TRBJ1-2; cdr3_aa: CASSSPLREGFYGYTF
d_call: TRBD1; v_call: TRBV7-2; clone_size: once; j_call: TRBJ2-1; cdr3_aa: CASSPPWGQGYNEQFF
d_call: .; v_call: TRBV4-1; clone_size: .; j_call: TRBJ2-3; cdr3_aa: CASSQGSSMYF
d_call: .; v_call: TRBV4-1; clone_size: .; j_call: TRBJ2-7; cdr3_aa: CASSQGLVEGYEQYF
d_call: TRBD1; v_call: TRBV7-8; clone_size: .; j_call: TRBJ1-2; cdr3_aa: CASSPGQALYGYTF
d_call: TRBD1; v_call: TRBV12-3/TRBV12-4; clone_size: .; j_call: TRBJ1-2; cdr3_aa: CASRIDRADGYTF
d_call: .; v_call: TRBV23-1; clone_size: .; j_call: TRBJ2-4; cdr3_aa: CASSRKSFGRRLAKNIQYF
d_call: .; v_call: TRBV29-1; clone_size: few; j_call: TRBJ2-7; cdr3_aa: CSVGPGALMVGEQYF
d_call: .; v_call: TRBV4-1; clone_size: .; j_call: TRBJ2-2; cdr3_aa: CASSQLDQEGELFF
d_call: .; v_call: TRBV12-3/TRBV12-4; clone_size: .; j_call: TRBJ1-1; cdr3_aa: CASSNDRLEAFF
d_call: TRBD1; v_call: TRBV5-1; clone_size: .; j_call: TRBJ2-2; cdr3_aa: CASSVGQGHTGELFF
d_call: .; v_call: TRBV3-1; clone_size: .; j_call: TRBJ2-7; cdr3_aa: CASSPSGHSYEQYF
d_call: .; v_call: TRBV13; clone_size: .; j_call: TRBJ1-2; cdr3_aa: CASSLNTLATTEGYTF
d_call: .; v_call: TRBV11-1; clone_size: .; j_call: TRBJ1-1; cdr3_aa: CASSLQGGKTEAFF
d_call: TRBD1; v_call: TRBV20-1; clone_size: .; j_call: TRBJ2-5; cdr3_aa: CSAIGTGDPPETQYF
d_call: .; v_call: TRBV28; clone_size: .; j_call: TRBJ2-6; cdr3_aa: CASRVTVDSSGANVLTF
d_call: .; v_call: TRBV5-1; clone_size: .; j_call: TRBJ2-3; cdr3_aa: CASSPGVAVGTDTQYF
d_call: TRBD2; v_call: TRBV5-6; clone_size: .; j_call: TRBJ2-1; cdr3_aa: CASSWGLAGGNEQFF
d_call: TRBD1; v_call: TRBV5-6; clone_size: .; j_call: TRBJ2-7; cdr3_aa: CASSPGQGLLGSGEQYF
d_call: TRBD1; v_call: TRBV5-1; clone_size: few; j_call: TRBJ2-3; cdr3_aa: CASSLQDRGLTDTQYF
d_call: .; v_call: TRBV27; clone_size: few; j_call: TRBJ1-2; cdr3_aa: CASSLTGPSGYTF
d_call: TRBD1; v_call: TRBV9; clone_size: .; j_call: TRBJ2-1; cdr3_aa: CASSEPTGHEHTYEQFF
d_call: TRBD2; v_call: TRBV20-1; clone_size: .; j_call: TRBJ2-1; cdr3_aa: CSARDPRLAGGRNEQFF
d_call: TRBD2; v_call: TRBV6-2/TRBV6-3; clone_size: .; j_call: TRBJ2-1; cdr3_aa: CASSARLAGDNEQFF
d_call: .; v_call: TRBV3-1; clone_size: .; j_call: TRBJ2-7; cdr3_aa: CASRGFPPSYEQYF
d_call: .; v_call: TRBV10-2; clone_size: .; j_call: TRBJ2-5; cdr3_aa: CASSERQTDTQYF
d_call: .; v_call: TRBV11-2; clone_size: .; j_call: TRBJ2-1; cdr3_aa: CASSSFYGNEQFF
d_call: .; v_call: TRBV27; clone_size: .; j_call: TRBJ1-2; cdr3_aa: CASSYFSGDGEGYTF
d_call: TRBD1; v_call: TRBV29-1; clone_size: .; j_call: TRBJ2-1; cdr3_aa: CSVEEGQGVRIYNEQFF
d_call: TRBD2; v_call: TRBV28; clone_size: once; j_call: TRBJ2-1; cdr3_aa: CASSSGLATEQFF
d_call: TRBD2; v_call: TRBV19; clone_size: .; j_call: TRBJ2-1; cdr3_aa: CASTQGLAGERNEQFF
d_call: TRBD2; v_call: TRBV29-1; clone_size: .; j_call: TRBJ2-1; cdr3_aa: CSVGGLPQAGSSYNEQFF
d_call: .; v_call: TRBV28; clone_size: .; j_call: TRBJ2-6; cdr3_aa: CASSGPGTDISGANVLTF
d_call: .; v_call: TRBV7-2; clone_size: .; j_call: TRBJ2-7; cdr3_aa: CASSSDILEQYF
d_call: .; v_call: TRBV4-1; clone_size: .; j_call: TRBJ2-7; cdr3_aa: CASSQDMWGPYEQYF
d_call: .; v_call: TRBV7-9; clone_size: .; j_call: TRBJ1-2; cdr3_aa: CASSLAWTDNNYGYTF
d_call: TRBD2; v_call: TRBV13; clone_size: once; j_call: TRBJ2-1; cdr3_aa: CASSFPGTSSYNEQFF
d_call: .; v_call: TRBV29-1; clone_size: .; j_call: TRBJ1-1; cdr3_aa: CSVVPEGRAEAFF
d_call: TRBD2; v_call: TRBV2; clone_size: .; j_call: TRBJ2-3; cdr3_aa: CASLPLLAGQTDTQYF
d_call: .; v_call: TRBV7-9; clone_size: .; j_call: TRBJ2-3; cdr3_aa: CASSSGADTQYF